The entry below gives a single T cell receptor (beta chain) sequence along with its context. Sequencing was performed with immunoSEQ multiplex PCR; in TCRdb, only in-frame clones are kept and a portion is missing. The data show 100,000 to 130,000 clones, about 90% seen once. The sample comes from a study of T cell changes during pregnancy in multiple sclerosis. V dropped 0 bases and J dropped 4; count of bases not matched to a gene: 6. The germline gives CDR1 SGHNT, CDR2 YYREEE (reference sequence). The CDR3 is 16 amino acids. The source is a female donor in good health, enrolled as a control in a pregnancy study. The input for sequencing was peripheral blood, taken in the third trimester of pregnancy. V gene TRBV5-4 combines with J gene TRBJ1-2, with 10 bases identical to TRBD1. The CDR3: CASSLGTGGFGYGYTF. In DNA form, the CDR3 reads TGTGCCAGCAGCTTGGGGACAGGGGGATTCGGCTATGGCTACACCTTC.